This TCR beta chain originates from a study of T cell repertoires in cytomegalovirus infection. About the research overall: Well-studied HLA-B-restricted epitopes and recently identified HLA-C-restricted epitopes of CMV were both used in the study. CMV infection and matching HLA type were both indicated by public TCR beta signatures.

This CDR3 is built from 15 residues. Germline V gene lookup returns CDR1 SGHTA and CDR2 FQGNSA. V was cut by 3 bases and J by 6 bases, with 15 bases left in between. Overall study findings and caveats: CMV-specific TCR beta clonotypes restricted by HLA-C were the ones dominating the ex vivo response. Cumulative frequency (of public TCR beta family members) identified carriers of CMV plus the relevant HLA.

TCRdb re-called the reads through MiXCR, storing one row per CDR3 protein. The sample yields about 63,000 distinct CDR3 sequences, 20% to 25% seen once. In the case of this clonotype: Its antigen remains unidentified.

This sequence was found in a human donor in good health (CMV status not recorded). Some clones in this sample may be carry-over from other donors' samples. The sample in question was CD8+ T cells from cultured PBMCs, obtained from culture after CMV antigen stimulation. The chain carries TRBV7-2 and TRBJ1-5; D is possibly TRBD1 (5 bases). The CDR3 DNA is TGTGCCAGCAGCTTTGGGGGAGACCGGGGTCAGCCCCAGCATTTT. Translating it yields CASSFGGDRGQPQHF.